The 22 T cell receptor beta chains reported below all come from one sample, sequenced in a study of blood T cell repertoires in COVID-19 (dated by TCRdb to 2020 to 2021). Library preparation employed the immunoSEQ multiplex PCR assay. TCRdb carries this immuneACCESS record with in-frame sequences only. Its versions omit some clonotypes, under half of them owing to an unresolved V gene in the studies checked, with the rest unexplained. The sample records about 17,000 clones, around 87% of which are singletons. In total, the top ten clones hold less than 20% of the sample. The source material was peripheral blood. The receptors stem from a man aged 50 or older with active COVID-19.

The genes are TRBV14 and TRBJ1-1, with D tentatively TRBD1 (5 bases). Trimming left V 4 bases short and J 4 bases short, with 16 bases between. Germline lookup yields CDR1 SGHDN and CDR2 FVKESK. The CDR3 is made up of 15 amino acids. CDR3: CASSPWVQGPTEAFF. CDR3 sequence (DNA): TGTGCCAGCAGCCCTTGGGTCCAGGGCCCCACTGAAGCTTTCTTT.

V usage is TRBV28 and J usage is TRBJ2-7; D ambiguous. The CDR3 is made up of 13 amino acids. The germline V and J ends were trimmed by 2 bases and 2 bases, with 7 bases remaining between them. Germline CDR1 MDHEN, CDR2 SYDVKM. The CDR3 region has the DNA TGTGCCAGCAGTTTAGAGCGACCCTACGAGCAGTACTTC. Its protein product is CASSLERPYEQYF.

V gene TRBV7-9 combines with J gene TRBJ2-1; 11 positions agree with TRBD2. V lost 6 bases, J lost 3 bases, and 4 bases stayed unmatched. CDR1 is SEHNR and CDR2 is FQNEAQ in the germline V gene (reference sequence). The CDR3 is 15 amino acids. The CDR3 spells CASRLGTSGYNEQFF. The CDR3 DNA sequence: TGTGCCAGCAGGCTCGGGACTAGCGGCTACAATGAGCAGTTCTTC.

This clone has only one observation. The chain employs TRBV6-6 and TRBJ2-5, with D perhaps matching TRBD1 (6 bases). Trimming pared 6 bases from V and 4 bases from J, leaving 12 bases between. This CDR3 comprises 13 residues. Germline V lookup: CDR1 MNHNY, CDR2 SVGAGI (reference sequence). DNA for the CDR3: TGTGCCAGCAGCCTCGAGGGGGTAGAGACCCAGTACTTC. Its translation: CASSLEGVETQYF.

This clone was seen a few times. The chain has TRBV24-1 and TRBJ1-2, with 12 bases matching TRBD1. The CDR3 spans 22 residues. Trimming took 2 bases from V and 3 from J; bases not matched to a gene: 21. CDR1 is KGHDR and CDR2 is SFDVKD in the germline V gene. The CDR3 DNA sequence: TGTGCCACCAGTGATTCCCGTGTGGGACATACAGGGACAGGGGGCAACTACTATGGCTACACCTTC. This codes for CATSDSRVGHTGTGGNYYGYTF.

The chain uses TRBV18 and TRBJ2-7; the match to TRBD1 covers 8 bases. V lost 2 bases to trimming and J lost 7 bases; unmatched junction nucleotides: 4. The CDR3 totals 13 residues. Germline V lookup: CDR1 KGHSH, CDR2 LQKENI. The chain's CDR3 is CASSPNRGMEQYF. CDR3 nucleotide sequence: TGTGCCAGCTCACCAAACAGGGGGATGGAGCAGTACTTC.

The chain links TRBV7-2 to TRBJ2-7, with 7 bases lining up with TRBD2. Trimming cost V 5 bases and J 6 bases; bases outside gene matches: 10. The germline gives CDR1 SGHTA, CDR2 FQGNSA. CDR3 length equals 14 residues. DNA for the CDR3: TGTGCCAGCAGCCCGGGGGGTCCTAAGGTCGAGCAGTACTTC. It codes for CASSPGGPKVEQYF.

The chain joins TRBV2 to TRBJ2-2, with a possible D match to TRBD2 (5 bases). Trimming took 4 bases from V and 12 from J, leaving 15 bases between them. The CDR3 is 13 amino acids. The V gene's germline CDR1 is SNHLY and CDR2 FYNNEI. CDR3 loop: CASSGERTTQLFF. The CDR3 DNA is TGTGCCAGCAGTGGGGAGAGGACGACTCAGCTGTTTTTT.

The V call is TRBV4-3, the J call TRBJ1-4; weak D call: TRBD1 (6 bases). V was cut by 2 bases and J by 4 bases, with 11 bases left in between. Germline loops: CDR1 LGHNA, CDR2 YSLEER. The CDR3 has 15 residues. The CDR3 protein is CASSQHDRSNEKLFF. CDR3 nucleotide sequence: TGCGCCAGCAGCCAACACGACAGGAGTAATGAAAAACTGTTTTTT.

This clone was picked up a small number of times. V usage is TRBV11-2 and J usage is TRBJ2-3, with TRBD1 matching 10 bases. The CDR3 covers 16 residues. Germline V gene lookup returns CDR1 SGHAT and CDR2 FQNNGV. V dropped 1 base and J dropped 2; count of bases not matched to a gene: 3. The CDR3 protein is CASSLGQGAPTDTQYF. The CDR3 bases are TGTGCCAGCAGCTTAGGACAGGGGGCCCCCACAGATACGCAGTATTTT. The whole variable domain, filled in from reference TRBV11-2 and TRBJ2-3, reads EAGVAQSPRYKIIEKRQSVAFWCNPISGHATLYWYQQILGQGPKLLIQFQNNGVVDDSQLPKDRFSAERLKGVDSTLKIQPAKLEDSAVYLCASSLGQGAPTDTQYFGPGTRLTVL.

The V gene is TRBV11-3, the J gene TRBJ2-3; 9 positions agree with TRBD2. V lost 7 bases and J lost 2; bases outside the gene matches: 7. The germline V gene has CDR1 SGHNT and CDR2 YENEEA. This CDR3 is 15 amino acids long. This chain's CDR3 is CASTSLAGTTDTQYF. The CDR3 DNA follows: TGTGCCAGCACTAGCCTAGCGGGGACCACAGATACGCAGTATTTT.

This CDR3 reads CASSVGGGGYTF. For the CDR3, the DNA is TGTGCCAGCAGCGTAGGGGGCGGCGGCTACACCTTC. V and J are TRBV9 and TRBJ1-2, with TRBD1 as a possible D gene (5 bases). Germline V lookup: CDR1 SGDLS, CDR2 YYNGEE. V lost 0 bases to trimming and J lost 8 bases, with 8 bases between them. The length of the CDR3 is 12 residues.

In this sample, this clone turned up a few times. The chain recombines TRBV7-9 with TRBJ2-2; 13 nucleotides line up with TRBD2. The V segment lost 5 bases and the J segment 7 bases; nucleotides outside the gene matches: 4. The CDR3 is 15 amino acids. Per the germline V gene, CDR1 is SEHNR and CDR2 is FQNEAQ (reference sequence). In DNA, the CDR3 is TGTGCCAGCAGCCGGACTAGCGGGAGCTACGGGGAGCTGTTTTTT. This codes for CASSRTSGSYGELFF.

J is TRBJ2-5 and V is TRBV4-3; 8 bases line up with TRBD1. Trimming removed 0 bases from V and 3 bases from J; junction bases left unmatched: 3. CDR1 LGHNA and CDR2 YSLEER come from the germline V gene. CDR3 length: 15 amino acids. CDR3 sequence: CASSQEHRGKETQYF. For the CDR3, the DNA is TGCGCCAGCAGCCAAGAACACAGGGGGAAAGAGACCCAGTACTTC.

This chain uses TRBV2 with TRBJ1-2, with TRBD1 as a possible D gene (6 bases). The CDR3 length is 14 residues. Trimming took off 6 bases at V and 4 bases at J, with 15 bases between the two ends. CDR1 is SNHLY, CDR2 FYNNEI, per germline. The DNA of the CDR3 is TGTGCCAGCAGGTCCGGGGGGGCCGCCTATGGCTACACCTTC. Protein product: CASRSGGAAYGYTF.

The chain recombines TRBV12-3 or TRBV12-4 with TRBJ2-2; a weak D match, TRBD1 (5 bases). V was trimmed by 4 bases and J by 6 bases, leaving 9 bases between them. The CDR3 consists of 13 residues. CDR3 sequence reads: CASSSTAPGELFF. CDR3 in DNA: TGTGCCAGCAGTTCGACAGCTCCCGGGGAGCTGTTTTTT.

V and J are TRBV29-1 and TRBJ1-5, with D possibly being TRBD1 (5 bases). With 6 bases removed from V and 2 bases from J, the gap between germline ends came to 11 bases. The germline V gene encodes CDR1 SQVTM and CDR2 ANQGSEA. The CDR3 runs to 13 residues. CDR3 sequence reads: CSVRDSGNQPQHF. DNA of the CDR3: TGCAGCGTCCGGGACTCGGGCAATCAGCCCCAGCATTTT.

The chain joins TRBV7-2 to TRBJ2-1; 12 positions agree with TRBD2. Germline V gene data show CDR1 as SGHTA and CDR2 as FQGNSA. This CDR3 has 15 amino acids. V trimming: 2 bases; J trimming: 7 bases; junction bases outside the gene matches: 3. CDR3 sequence (DNA): TGTGCCAGCAGCTTAAAGACTAGCGGGAGTAATGAGCAGTTCTTC. Its translation is CASSLKTSGSNEQFF.

The gene calls are TRBV7-2 and TRBJ1-2; no reliable D call. Germline values: CDR1 SGHTA, CDR2 FQGNSA. Trimming removed 5 bases at V and 8 bases at J, with 15 bases between. The CDR3 loop spans 13 amino acids. CDR3 region: CASSAPVSGGYTF. Here the CDR3 DNA reads TGTGCCAGCAGCGCCCCCGTTTCGGGGGGCTACACCTTC.

This clone occurred once. The CDR3, as DNA: TGTGCCAGCAGCCAAGGACAGGTGCCTGGTGAGACCCAGTACTTC. Translated, it gives CASSQGQVPGETQYF. J is TRBJ2-5 and V is TRBV7-9; 7 nucleotides agree with TRBD1. The junction had 11 bases not matched to a gene; V was cut back by 5 bases and J by 5 bases. CDR1 SEHNR and CDR2 FQNEAQ come from the germline V gene (reference sequence). The CDR3 is 15 amino acids.

The V gene is TRBV19, the J gene TRBJ1-1; D perhaps matches TRBD1 (6 bases). Germline CDR1 is LNHDA and CDR2 is SQIVND (reference sequence). V was pared by 6 bases and J by 6 bases, with 17 bases between. The CDR3 runs 14 residues. CDR3 DNA sequence: TGTGCCAGTAGCCTACAGGGATTAAATCCTGAAGCTTTCTTT. This sequence encodes CASSLQGLNPEAFF.

V usage is TRBV11-3 and J usage is TRBJ2-7, with 9 bases aligning to TRBD2. The CDR3 spans 15 residues. V lost 1 base to trimming and J lost 0 bases; unmatched junction nucleotides: 1. Germline V lookup: CDR1 SGHNT, CDR2 YENEEA. The CDR3 nucleotides are TGTGCCAGCAGCTTAGTTAGCGGGAGCTCCTACGAGCAGTACTTC. Its protein product is CASSLVSGSSYEQYF.